This T cell receptor (beta chain) derives from a study of cytotoxic CD8 clonotypes in ibrutinib-treated CLL. Study-level information: Response samples came after a median about 11 months of treatment, range 6 to 36. Each sample contained, on average, roughly 260,000 productive templates and tens of thousands of productive rearrangements. Study-wide findings and caveats: T-cell clonality at baseline went above that of age-matched healthy donors and rose and fell with circulating CD8+ T-cell counts. Before falling back toward baseline at progression, clonality had risen at the time of ibrutinib response.

Clones were sequenced by immunoSEQ multiplex PCR, and TCRdb holds only the in-frame ones, with some missing. The sample shows more than 150,000 clones, approximately 72% of them seen only once. About this clone itself: Its antigen is unknown.

The receptor was isolated from a human donor with chronic lymphocytic leukemia. This material consisted of PBMCs, taken after 24 months of ibrutinib treatment.

The CDR3 here is CASSFGGSTDTQYF. CDR3 coding DNA: TGTGCCAGCAGCTTTGGTGGTAGCACAGATACGCAGTATTTT. This chain connects TRBV5-4 to TRBJ2-3; D is undetermined. Germline V CDR1 and CDR2: SGHNT, YYREEE (reference sequence). V was trimmed by 2 bases and J by 0 bases, leaving 7 bases between them. The CDR3 covers 14 residues.